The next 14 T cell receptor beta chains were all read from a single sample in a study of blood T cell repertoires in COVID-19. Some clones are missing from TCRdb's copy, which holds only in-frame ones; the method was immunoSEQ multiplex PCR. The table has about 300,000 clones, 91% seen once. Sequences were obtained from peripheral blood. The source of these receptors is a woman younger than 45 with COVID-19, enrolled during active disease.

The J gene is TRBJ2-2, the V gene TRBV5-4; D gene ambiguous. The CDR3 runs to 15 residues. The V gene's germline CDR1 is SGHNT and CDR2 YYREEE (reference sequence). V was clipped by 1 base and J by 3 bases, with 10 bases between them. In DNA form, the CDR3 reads TGTGCCAGCAGCTTGTCCCTCGGTGACACCGGGGAGCTGTTTTTT. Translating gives CASSLSLGDTGELFF. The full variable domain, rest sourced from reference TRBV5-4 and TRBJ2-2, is ETGVTQSPTHLIKTRGQQVTLRCSSQSGHNTVSWYQQALGQGPQFIFQYYREEENGRGNFPPRFSGLQFPNYSSELNVNALELDDSALYLCASSLSLGDTGELFFGEGSRLTVL.

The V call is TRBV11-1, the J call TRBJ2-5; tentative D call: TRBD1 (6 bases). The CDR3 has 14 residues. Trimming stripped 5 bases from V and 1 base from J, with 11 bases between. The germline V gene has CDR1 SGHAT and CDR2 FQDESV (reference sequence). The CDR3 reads CASSASGVQETQYF. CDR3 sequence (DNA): TGTGCCAGCAGCGCATCAGGGGTCCAAGAGACCCAGTACTTC.

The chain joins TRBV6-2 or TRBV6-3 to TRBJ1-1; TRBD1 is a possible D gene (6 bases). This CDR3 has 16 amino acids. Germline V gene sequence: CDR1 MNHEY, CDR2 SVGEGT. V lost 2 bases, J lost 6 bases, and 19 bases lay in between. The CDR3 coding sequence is TGTGCCAGCAGTTACGGTCAAGACAGGCGACGGGCTGAAGCTTTCTTT. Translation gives CASSYGQDRRRAEAFF.

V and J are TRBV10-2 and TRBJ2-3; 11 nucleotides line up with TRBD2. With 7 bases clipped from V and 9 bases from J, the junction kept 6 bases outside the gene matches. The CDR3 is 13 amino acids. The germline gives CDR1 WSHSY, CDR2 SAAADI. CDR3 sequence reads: CASTTSGSATQYF. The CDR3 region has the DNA TGCGCCAGCACCACTAGCGGGAGTGCGACGCAGTATTTT.

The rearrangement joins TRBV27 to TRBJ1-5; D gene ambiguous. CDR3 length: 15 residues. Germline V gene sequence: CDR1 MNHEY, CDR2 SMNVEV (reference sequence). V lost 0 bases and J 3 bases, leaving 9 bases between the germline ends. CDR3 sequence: CASSLSSLSNQPQHF. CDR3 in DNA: TGTGCCAGCAGTTTATCGAGCCTGTCCAATCAGCCCCAGCATTTT.

CDR3 DNA sequence: TGTGCCAGCAGCGTAGGGAATAGCGGGGAGTCAGTAAAGGGGCAGTTCTTC. This codes for CASSVGNSGESVKGQFF. The rearrangement joins TRBV9 to TRBJ2-1; TRBD2 matches at 8 bases. CDR3 size: 17 residues. Germline-derived CDR1 and CDR2 are SGDLS and YYNGEE. With V trimmed by 0 bases and J by 12 bases, 17 bases remained unmatched.

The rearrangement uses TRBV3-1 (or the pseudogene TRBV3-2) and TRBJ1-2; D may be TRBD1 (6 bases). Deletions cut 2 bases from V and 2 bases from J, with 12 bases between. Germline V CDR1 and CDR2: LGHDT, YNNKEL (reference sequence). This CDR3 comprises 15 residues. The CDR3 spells CASSQNMGQNYGYTF. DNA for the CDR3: TGTGCCAGCAGCCAAAACATGGGACAAAACTATGGCTACACCTTC.

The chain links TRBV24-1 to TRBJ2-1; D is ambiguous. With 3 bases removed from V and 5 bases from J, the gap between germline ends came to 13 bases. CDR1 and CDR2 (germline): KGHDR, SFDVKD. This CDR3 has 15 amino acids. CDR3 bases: TGTGCCACCAGTGATCCGTCGACACGACACAATGAGCAGTTCTTC. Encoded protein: CATSDPSTRHNEQFF.

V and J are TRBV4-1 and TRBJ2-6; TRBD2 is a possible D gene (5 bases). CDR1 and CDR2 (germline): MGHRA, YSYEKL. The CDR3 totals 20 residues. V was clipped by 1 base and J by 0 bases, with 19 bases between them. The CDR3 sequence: CASSQVDSKLGYSGANVLTF. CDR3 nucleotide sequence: TGCGCCAGCAGCCAAGTTGACTCTAAACTAGGATACTCTGGGGCCAACGTCCTGACTTTC.

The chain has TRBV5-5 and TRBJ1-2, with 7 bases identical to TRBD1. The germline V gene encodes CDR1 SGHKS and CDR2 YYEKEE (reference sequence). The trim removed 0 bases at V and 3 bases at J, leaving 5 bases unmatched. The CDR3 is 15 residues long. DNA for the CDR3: TGTGCCAGCAGCTTGGAAGACAGGGCTGACTATGGCTACACCTTC. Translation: CASSLEDRADYGYTF.

As DNA, the CDR3 is TGTGCCAGCAGCCTAACTAGCACAGATACGCAGTATTTT. It codes for CASSLTSTDTQYF. V is TRBV9 and J is TRBJ2-3; no clear D gene. CDR3 length: 13 residues. V was shortened by 4 bases and J by 0 bases, with 6 bases between the two germline ends. Per germline, CDR1 SGDLS and CDR2 YYNGEE.

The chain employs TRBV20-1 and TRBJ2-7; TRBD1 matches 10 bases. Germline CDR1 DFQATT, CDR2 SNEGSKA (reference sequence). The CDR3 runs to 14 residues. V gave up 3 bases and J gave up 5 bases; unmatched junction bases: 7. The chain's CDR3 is CSASAPGQGNEQYF. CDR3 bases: TGCAGTGCTAGTGCTCCGGGACAGGGGAACGAGCAGTACTTC.

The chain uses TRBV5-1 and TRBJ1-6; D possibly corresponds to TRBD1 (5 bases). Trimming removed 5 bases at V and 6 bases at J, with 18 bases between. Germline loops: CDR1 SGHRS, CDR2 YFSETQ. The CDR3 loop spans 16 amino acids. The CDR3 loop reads CASRSTIGGGNSPLHF. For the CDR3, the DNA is TGCGCCAGCAGATCCACCATCGGCGGGGGTAATTCACCCCTCCACTTT.

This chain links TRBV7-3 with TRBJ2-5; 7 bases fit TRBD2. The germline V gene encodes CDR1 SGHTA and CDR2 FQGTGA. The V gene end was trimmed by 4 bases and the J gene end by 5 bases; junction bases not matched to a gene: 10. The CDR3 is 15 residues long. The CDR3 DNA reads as TGTGCCAGCAGCTCCGGACGTGGACTAGGGGAGACCCAGTACTTC. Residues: CASSSGRGLGETQYF.